This TCR beta chain was profiled in a study of control samples from healthy donors and cancer patients. Per germline, CDR1 MNHEY and CDR2 SVGAGI. The CDR3 is 14 residues long. Trimming took 5 bases from V and 5 from J, leaving 15 bases between them. Data came from immunoSEQ multiplex PCR; TCRdb stores just in-frame clones and leaves some out. The profile covers under 150,000 clones, with about 94% appearing a single time and less than 4.5% taken by the ten largest. Specimen: blood. The TCR originated in a man aged 30-40 years in good health. The J gene is TRBJ1-2, the V gene TRBV6-5; the D is unclear. In DNA, the CDR3 is TGTGCCAGCAGTAAATATACGGGCGGGTATGGCTACACCTTC. This encodes CASSKYTGGYGYTF.